The 26 T cell receptor beta chains listed next were all sequenced from one sample in a study of T cells after posttransplantation cyclophosphamide. TCRdb keeps only in-frame clones here, not all; method: immunoSEQ multiplex PCR. The sample has fewer than 35,000 clones, none seen only once; the top ten hold about 4.5%. Sequencing was performed on PBMCs. These receptors were obtained from a woman under 40 in good health and a related stem cell transplant donor.

This clone was counted many times. V gene TRBV19 combines with J gene TRBJ1-1, with 7 bases identical to TRBD1. V lost 4 bases, J lost 5 bases, and 7 bases stayed unmatched. The CDR3 runs 14 residues. The germline gives CDR1 LNHDA, CDR2 SQIVND (reference sequence). The CDR3 DNA reads as TGTGCCAGTAGTACGACAGGGCCGGGGACTGAAGCTTTCTTT. This codes for CASSTTGPGTEAFF.

This clone came up many times. The CDR3 region is CASSLMTGMGSPLHF. CDR3 sequence (DNA): TGCGCCAGCAGCTTGATGACAGGGATGGGTTCACCCCTCCACTTT. The chain combines TRBV5-1 with TRBJ1-6; TRBD1 agrees at 7 bases. CDR3 size: 15 residues. Germline trimming cut 1 base from V and 9 bases from J; bases unmatched to any gene: 7. The germline V gene has CDR1 SGHRS and CDR2 YFSETQ.

This clone was counted many times. This chain joins TRBV7-9 and TRBJ2-7; D is perhaps TRBD1 (5 bases). Between the trimmed V and J ends, which lost 1 base and 5 bases, there was a span of 6 bases. The CDR3 spans 12 residues. The germline V gene encodes CDR1 SEHNR and CDR2 FQNEAQ (reference sequence). CDR3 sequence reads: CASSLEGNEQYF. The DNA of the CDR3 is TGTGCCAGCAGCTTAGAGGGGAACGAGCAGTACTTC.

This clone was observed at least ten times. This chain joins TRBV11-2 and TRBJ1-1, with D perhaps matching TRBD1 (5 bases). This CDR3 contains 15 residues. Per germline, CDR1 SGHAT and CDR2 FQNNGV. V lost 1 base, J lost 5 bases, and 14 bases lay in between. CDR3 nucleotides: TGTGCCAGCAGCTTAGCCGCAGGGTTTGGTACTGAAGCTTTCTTT. Encoded protein: CASSLAAGFGTEAFF. Combining the CDR3 with reference TRBV11-2 and TRBJ1-1 gives the whole variable domain EAGVAQSPRYKIIEKRQSVAFWCNPISGHATLYWYQQILGQGPKLLIQFQNNGVVDDSQLPKDRFSAERLKGVDSTLKIQPAKLEDSAVYLCASSLAAGFGTEAFFGQGTRLTVV.

This clone was picked up many times. The J gene is TRBJ1-3, the V gene TRBV19, with D hard to call. The germline V gene encodes CDR1 LNHDA and CDR2 SQIVND (reference sequence). The CDR3 has 18 residues. The V gene lost 1 base and the J gene lost 0 bases, with 16 bases spanning the gap. The CDR3 DNA follows: TGTGCCAGTAGTATAGGAGGGCCATCAGCCTACTCTGGAAACACCATATATTTT. As protein: CASSIGGPSAYSGNTIYF. The full variable domain, its missing parts supplied by reference TRBV19 and TRBJ1-3, is DGGITQSPKYLFRKEGQNVTLSCEQNLNHDAMYWYRQDPGQGLRLIYYSQIVNDFQKGDIAEGYSVSREKKESFPLTVTSAQKNPTAFYLCASSIGGPSAYSGNTIYFGEGSWLTVV.

The table lists this clone with a few counts. This rearrangement joins TRBV7-9 to TRBJ2-5; perhaps TRBD1 as D (6 bases). Trimming pared 5 bases from V and 4 bases from J, leaving 17 bases between. In germline, CDR1 is SEHNR, CDR2 FQNEAQ (reference sequence). This CDR3 is built from 15 residues. The CDR3 DNA reads as TGTGCCAGCAGCCGGAGGCAGGGGCTTCCAGAGACCCAGTACTTC. Residues: CASSRRQGLPETQYF.

This clone was observed a handful of times. The V gene is TRBV12-3 or TRBV12-4, the J gene TRBJ1-2; no clear D. The CDR3 totals 15 residues. Trimming shortened V by 6 bases and J by 3 bases, and 17 bases separated the two germline ends. The CDR3: CASSRFGVDHYGYTF. The DNA for the CDR3 is TGTGCCAGCAGCCGATTCGGGGTGGACCACTATGGCTACACCTTC.

This clone was detected many times. This chain links TRBV19 with TRBJ1-1; D gene ambiguous. Between the trimmed V and J ends, which lost 5 bases and 5 bases, there was a span of 21 bases. The V gene's germline CDR1 is LNHDA and CDR2 SQIVND (reference sequence). The CDR3 covers 16 residues. The CDR3 here is CASSHLPGVVRTEAFF. The DNA of the CDR3 is TGTGCCAGTAGTCACCTCCCGGGTGTGGTACGGACTGAAGCTTTCTTT.

This clone was counted at least ten times. The rearrangement joins TRBV6-6 to TRBJ1-1; maybe TRBD1 (6 bases). Trimming shortened V by 6 bases and J by 3 bases, and 14 bases separated the two germline ends. Germline-derived CDR1 and CDR2 are MNHNY and SVGAGI (reference sequence). This CDR3 spans 14 amino acids. The DNA for the CDR3 is TGTGCCAGCAGCTACAGGGCAGGTGACACTGAAGCTTTCTTT. Protein product: CASSYRAGDTEAFF.

This clone was observed at least ten times. The chain joins TRBV4-1 to TRBJ1-2; the D is unclear. Trimming cost V 0 bases and J 8 bases, with 4 bases left between them. Germline CDR1 is MGHRA and CDR2 is YSYEKL. This CDR3 contains 11 residues. The chain's CDR3 is CASSQEGGYTF. In DNA, the CDR3 is TGCGCCAGCAGCCAAGAAGGGGGCTACACCTTC.

This clone was picked up many times. The chain couples TRBV27 to TRBJ1-1, with 8 positions matching TRBD1. V dropped 2 bases and J dropped 11; count of bases not matched to a gene: 4. Germline loops: CDR1 MNHEY, CDR2 SMNVEV (reference sequence). The length of the CDR3 is 12 residues. CDR3 sequence reads: CASSLGTGAAFF. In DNA, the CDR3 is TGTGCCAGCAGTTTAGGGACAGGCGCCGCTTTCTTT.

This clone was detected many times. The chain combines TRBV2 with TRBJ1-5; TRBD1 matches at 11 bases. CDR3 size: 15 residues. J was trimmed by 1 base and V by 7 bases; bases with no gene match: 3. Germline values: CDR1 SNHLY, CDR2 FYNNEI. The CDR3 coding sequence is TGTGCCAGCACGGGGACAGGGGGAAGCAATCAGCCCCAGCATTTT. It specifies CASTGTGGSNQPQHF.

This clone was seen many times. The J gene is TRBJ1-1, the V gene TRBV12-3 or TRBV12-4; TRBD1 agrees at 7 bases. The CDR3 is 14 residues long. Trimming took 3 bases from V and 3 from J; bases not matched to a gene: 4. The CDR3 spells CASSFRGMYTEAFF. The CDR3 nucleotides read TGTGCCAGCAGTTTCAGGGGGATGTACACTGAAGCTTTCTTT.

Many counts were recorded for this clone. The chain links TRBV29-1 to TRBJ1-2; D is possibly TRBD1 (5 bases). V lost 7 bases to trimming and J lost 5 bases, with 5 bases between them. The germline V gene has CDR1 SQVTM and CDR2 ANQGSEA. The CDR3 extends over 9 amino acids. CDR3 sequence (DNA): TGCAGCGCAGGGTATGGCTACACCTTC. It specifies CSAGYGYTF.

The table lists this clone with many counts. This chain joins TRBV7-2 and TRBJ1-3, with D perhaps TRBD1 (6 bases). Germline V gives CDR1 SGHTA, CDR2 FQGNSA. The CDR3 has 16 amino acids. Trimming removed 2 bases from V and 6 bases from J, with 17 bases in between. CDR3 sequence: CASSLSPGTPANTIYF. CDR3 nucleotides: TGTGCCAGCAGCTTATCCCCCGGGACACCCGCAAACACCATATATTTT.

CDR3 amino acids: CASSRGGEGTEAFF. CDR3 sequence (DNA): TGCGCCAGCAGCCGGGGGGGGGAGGGCACTGAAGCTTTCTTT. The chain couples TRBV5-1 to TRBJ1-1; tentative D call: TRBD1 (5 bases). V gave up 4 bases and J gave up 4 bases, with 14 bases separating them. The CDR3 covers 14 residues. Germline-derived CDR1 and CDR2 are SGHRS and YFSETQ.

This clone appeared many times. The chain joins TRBV7-9 to TRBJ2-7; 9 bases fit TRBD1. Germline CDR1 reads SEHNR; CDR2 reads FQNEAQ (reference sequence). V lost 3 bases, J lost 6 bases, and 3 bases stayed unmatched. The CDR3 spans 13 residues. The CDR3 DNA reads TGTGCCAGCAGCTTGGGGACAGGGACCGAGCAGTACTTC. This translates into CASSLGTGTEQYF. The whole variable domain, remainder taken from reference TRBV7-9 and TRBJ2-7, is DTGVSQNPRHKITKRGQNVTFRCDPISEHNRLYWYRQTLGQGPEFLTYFQNEAQLEKSRLLSDRFSAERPKGSFSTLEIQRTEQGDSAMYLCASSLGTGTEQYFGPGTRLTVT.

This clone has more than one count but fewer than ten. J is TRBJ1-2 and V is TRBV9; D is perhaps TRBD1 (6 bases). V was clipped by 3 bases and J by 3 bases, with 21 bases between them. This CDR3 is built from 17 residues. Germline lookup yields CDR1 SGDLS and CDR2 YYNGEE. CDR3 protein: CASSAPTGSPSHYGYTF. The DNA for the CDR3 is TGTGCCAGCAGCGCTCCTACAGGGTCCCCCAGTCACTATGGCTACACCTTC. Full variable domain (missing parts from reference TRBV9 and TRBJ1-2): DSGVTQTPKHLITATGQRVTLRCSPRSGDLSVYWYQQSLDQGLQFLIQYYNGEERAKGNILERFSAQQFPDLHSELNLSSLELGDSALYFCASSAPTGSPSHYGYTFGSGTRLTVV.

This clone has a handful of counts. The chain links TRBV6-5 to TRBJ2-3; the D gene is possibly TRBD1 (6 bases). Germline CDR1 is MNHEY and CDR2 is SVGAGI. The CDR3 is 15 residues long. Trimming pared 6 bases from V and 0 bases from J, leaving 13 bases between. The CDR3 nucleotides read TGTGCCAGCAGATCCCGGGACACGAGCACAGATACGCAGTATTTT. It specifies CASRSRDTSTDTQYF.

At least ten counts were recorded for this clone. The CDR3 DNA reads TGTGCCAGCAGCGTGGGACAGGCCAACTCCTACGAGCAGTACTTC. This sequence encodes CASSVGQANSYEQYF. The chain employs TRBV5-8 and TRBJ2-7; 8 bases line up with TRBD1. Germline loops: CDR1 SGHTS, CDR2 YDEGEE. The CDR3 contains 15 residues. V lost 4 bases, J lost 0 bases, and 6 bases stayed unmatched.

In its sample, this clone was seen a few times. The rearrangement uses TRBV2 and TRBJ2-2; 12 positions match TRBD1. The CDR3 is made up of 15 amino acids. CDR1 is SNHLY, CDR2 FYNNEI, per germline. Trimming at V came to 6 bases and at J to 9 bases, leaving 8 bases not matched to a gene. CDR3 amino acids: CASSTGTGGGRELFF. As DNA, the CDR3 is TGTGCCAGCAGCACTGGGACAGGGGGCGGGCGGGAGCTGTTTTTT.

This clone was seen only a few times. The V and J genes are TRBV30 and TRBJ2-3, with 10 bases that match TRBD2. Germline V gives CDR1 GTSNPN, CDR2 SVGIG (reference sequence). The CDR3 loop spans 15 amino acids. The J segment lost 5 bases and the V segment lost 1 base, leaving 6 bases of the junction unmatched. CDR3 amino acids: CAWSAPLAGKDTQYF. CDR3 nucleotides: TGTGCCTGGAGTGCACCACTAGCGGGGAAAGATACGCAGTATTTT. Looking up the rest from reference TRBV30 and TRBJ2-3 gives the full variable domain: SQTIHQWPATLVQPVGSPLSLECTVEGTSNPNLYWYRQAAGRGLQLLFYSVGIGQISSEVPQNLSASRPQDRQFILSSKKLLLSDSGFYLCAWSAPLAGKDTQYFGPGTRLTVL.

At least ten counts were recorded for this clone. This rearrangement joins TRBV6-2 or TRBV6-3 to TRBJ1-5; 7 bases match TRBD1. The CDR3 contains 13 residues. Trimming cost V 2 bases and J 5 bases; bases outside gene matches: 0. Per germline, CDR1 MNHEY and CDR2 SVGEGT. The CDR3 is CASSYTGDQPQHF. The CDR3 nucleotides read TGTGCCAGCAGTTACACAGGGGATCAGCCCCAGCATTTT.

The chain joins TRBV9 to TRBJ2-1; D possibly matches TRBD1 or TRBD2 (5 bases each). The CDR3 covers 13 residues. CDR1 and CDR2 from the germline V gene are SGDLS and YYNGEE. V lost 4 bases and J lost 9, with 14 bases in between. The CDR3 spells CASSIQRGGEQFF. CDR3 in DNA: TGTGCCAGCAGCATACAGAGGGGCGGTGAGCAGTTCTTC.

This clone has ten or more counts. The rearrangement uses TRBV19 and TRBJ1-1; D uncertain. Trimming left V 4 bases short and J 5 bases short, with 14 bases between. Germline CDR1 and CDR2: LNHDA and SQIVND (reference sequence). CDR3 size: 14 residues. The CDR3 coding sequence is TGTGCCAGTAGTAATACGTGGAAAGGGACTGAAGCTTTCTTT. Protein sequence: CASSNTWKGTEAFF.

This clone appeared many times. This chain links TRBV19 with TRBJ1-5; D might be TRBD1 (6 bases). The CDR3 has 15 amino acids. Germline assignment: CDR1 LNHDA and CDR2 SQIVND (reference sequence). Trimming removed 7 bases from V and 5 bases from J, with 18 bases in between. The CDR3 DNA reads as TGTGCCAGTAAAAAACGACAGGAAACTTATCAGCCCCAGCATTTT. It translates to CASKKRQETYQPQHF.